A single sample gave rise to the 18 T cell receptor beta chains below, sequenced in a study of identical twins. MiXCR was run by TCRdb on the 5' RACE reads, yielding one entry per CDR3 protein. The sample consists of about 720,000 distinct CDR3 sequences, 8.5% to 9.5% of them appearing once. A further study also used this sample, focusing on yellow fever vaccine responses in identical twins.

Sequencing used PBMCs. The receptors originated from a woman aged 18-29 years in good health.

This clonotype has more than one count but fewer than ten. The J gene is TRBJ1-1, the V gene TRBV29-1; D is ambiguous. Trimming removed 4 bases from V and 7 bases from J, with 10 bases in between. CDR3 size: 11 residues. CDR1 is SQVTM, CDR2 ANQGSEA, per germline. DNA for the CDR3: TGCAGCGTTGTAGGTGGGATTGAAGCTTTCTTT. Residues: CSVVGGIEAFF.

This clonotype occurred a few times. The chain combines TRBV5-1 with TRBJ2-3; the match to TRBD1 covers 7 bases. The CDR3 has 16 residues. CDR1 and CDR2 from the germline V gene are SGHRS and YFSETQ. Trimming cost V 2 bases and J 4 bases; bases outside gene matches: 10. This CDR3 is CASSFPGTAVPDTQYF. The DNA for the CDR3 is TGCGCCAGCAGCTTCCCCGGGACAGCCGTTCCAGATACGCAGTATTTT.

This clonotype was seen many times. The chain has TRBV27 and TRBJ2-2; D may be TRBD2 (5 bases). Germline V CDR1 and CDR2: MNHEY, SMNVEV (reference sequence). The CDR3 length is 14 residues. V was clipped by 5 bases and J by 2 bases, with 9 bases between them. The CDR3 spells CASSHRGNTGELFF. CDR3 in DNA: TGTGCCAGCAGTCATCGGGGTAACACCGGGGAGCTGTTTTTT.

This clonotype was observed many times. The V gene is TRBV15, the J gene TRBJ1-1; the D is unclear. V lost 4 bases to trimming and J lost 1 base, with 16 bases between them. Germline V gene lookup returns CDR1 LNHNV and CDR2 YYDKDF (reference sequence). The CDR3 runs 16 residues. The CDR3 region is CATSTGRSWGNTEAFF. CDR3 in DNA: TGTGCCACCAGCACCGGACGGAGTTGGGGGAACACTGAAGCTTTCTTT.

This clonotype came up many times. The V and J genes are TRBV5-5 and TRBJ2-7; D possibly corresponds to TRBD1 (6 bases). The CDR3 has 14 residues. Deletions cut 1 base from V and 3 bases from J, with 11 bases between. Germline V CDR1 and CDR2: SGHKS, YYEKEE (reference sequence). The CDR3 DNA is TGTGCCAGCAGCTTGAGGGGACAAAACTACGAGCAGTACTTC. Its translation: CASSLRGQNYEQYF.

V and J are TRBV7-8 and TRBJ2-7; weak D call: TRBD1 (6 bases). The CDR3 extends over 17 amino acids. Germline V CDR1 and CDR2: SGHVS, FQNEAQ. V dropped 1 base and J dropped 4 bases, with 20 bases sitting between them. The DNA of the CDR3 is TGTGCCAGCAGCTTAGGAGGCTACAGGGTTGACGGGTACGAGCAGTACTTC. Translation: CASSLGGYRVDGYEQYF.

The J gene is TRBJ1-1, the V gene TRBV29-1, with D unclear. Per the germline V gene, CDR1 is SQVTM and CDR2 is ANQGSEA. CDR3 length: 12 residues. V dropped 4 bases and J dropped 0 bases, with 6 bases sitting between them. In DNA form, the CDR3 reads TGCAGCGTTGTACACCTGAACACTGAAGCTTTCTTT. This codes for CSVVHLNTEAFF.

Many counts were recorded for this clonotype. This chain joins TRBV10-3 and TRBJ2-1; 7 positions match TRBD1. Germline V CDR1 and CDR2: ENHRY, SYGVKD. Trimming took 6 bases from V and 0 from J; bases not matched to a gene: 8. This CDR3 spans 16 amino acids. For the CDR3, the DNA is TGTGCCATCAGGAACAGGGGTTCGGGCTCCTACAATGAGCAGTTCTTC. The encoded protein is CAIRNRGSGSYNEQFF.

The chain has TRBV29-1 and TRBJ2-7, with D unresolved. CDR1 is SQVTM and CDR2 is ANQGSEA in the germline V gene. CDR3 length: 11 residues. Trimming took off 4 bases at V and 0 bases at J, with 4 bases between the two ends. The CDR3 DNA follows: TGCAGCGTTGGGCTCTCCTACGAGCAGTACTTC. As protein: CSVGLSYEQYF.

Only a few counts were recorded for this clonotype. The chain joins TRBV29-1 to TRBJ1-1; possibly TRBD1 for D (6 bases). Germline CDR1 reads SQVTM; CDR2 reads ANQGSEA. The CDR3 has 13 amino acids. V lost 4 bases to trimming and J lost 2 bases, with 11 bases between them. CDR3 protein: CSVAGVLNTEAFF. CDR3 nucleotide sequence: TGCAGCGTTGCAGGGGTTCTAAACACTGAAGCTTTCTTT.

This rearrangement joins TRBV11-3 to TRBJ1-5; perhaps TRBD1 as D (5 bases). CDR1 is SGHNT, CDR2 YENEEA, per germline. Trimming shortened V by 1 base and J by 2 bases, and 18 bases separated the two germline ends. CDR3 size: 18 residues. CDR3 in amino acids: CASSLGGRVGGGNQPQHF. In DNA, the CDR3 is TGTGCCAGCAGCTTAGGGGGCAGGGTCGGGGGTGGCAATCAGCCCCAGCATTTT.

This clonotype showed up many times. The chain employs TRBV6-1 and TRBJ1-2, with 9 bases identical to TRBD1. V dropped 8 bases and J dropped 4; count of bases not matched to a gene: 11. The CDR3 sequence is 15 residues long. Per the germline V gene, CDR1 is MNHNS and CDR2 is SASEGT. CDR3 protein: CASHVEGQGFYGYTF. CDR3 DNA: TGTGCCAGCCACGTGGAGGGACAGGGCTTCTATGGCTACACCTTC.

This clonotype has only a few counts. The gene calls are TRBV14 and TRBJ2-7; 9 bases map to TRBD2. CDR1 is SGHDN and CDR2 is FVKESK in the germline V gene. The V and J ends lost 4 bases and 2 bases, in that order; junction bases with no gene match: 6. The CDR3 is made up of 15 amino acids. The CDR3 DNA sequence: TGTGCCAGCAGCCTCATAGCGGGAGCCGCCTACGAGCAGTACTTC. It codes for CASSLIAGAAYEQYF.

The V and J genes are TRBV24-1 and TRBJ1-2; 7 bases match TRBD1. With V trimmed by 5 bases and J by 2 bases, 13 bases remained unmatched. CDR3 size: 17 residues. From germline, CDR1 is KGHDR and CDR2 SFDVKD. The CDR3 DNA reads TGTGCCACCAGTGGCAAACAGCCCTGGACAGGAAACTATGGCTACACCTTC. Amino acid sequence: CATSGKQPWTGNYGYTF.

V is TRBV7-2 and J is TRBJ2-1; 8 positions match TRBD2. Trimming at V came to 0 bases and at J to 7 bases, leaving 11 bases not matched to a gene. The germline CDR1 and CDR2 sequences are SGHTA and FQGNSA. CDR3 length equals 17 residues. CDR3 bases: TGTGCCAGCAGCTTAGCGTTGGGGCTAGCGGGTAGAAATGAGCAGTTCTTC. This codes for CASSLALGLAGRNEQFF.

The chain employs TRBV6-5 and TRBJ2-3, with D maybe TRBD2 (6 bases). The V gene's germline CDR1 is MNHEY and CDR2 SVGAGI. The CDR3 is made up of 14 amino acids. Trimming removed 2 bases at V and 7 bases at J, with 13 bases between. The DNA of the CDR3 is TGTGCCAGCAGTTACAAGGCGGACTACCATACGCAGTATTTT. It encodes CASSYKADYHTQYF.

The chain uses TRBV9 and TRBJ2-1; D unresolved. The V end lost 0 bases, the J end lost 6 bases, and 13 bases lay between the germline ends. CDR1 is SGDLS, CDR2 YYNGEE, per germline. The CDR3 runs to 15 residues. The CDR3 is CASSVEGKGPNEQFF. As DNA, the CDR3 is TGTGCCAGCAGCGTAGAAGGAAAAGGACCCAATGAGCAGTTCTTC. The whole variable domain, remainder taken from reference TRBV9 and TRBJ2-1, is DSGVTQTPKHLITATGQRVTLRCSPRSGDLSVYWYQQSLDQGLQFLIQYYNGEERAKGNILERFSAQQFPDLHSELNLSSLELGDSALYFCASSVEGKGPNEQFFGPGTRLTVL.

The V gene is TRBV12-3 or TRBV12-4, the J gene TRBJ2-1, with 7 bases matching TRBD2. The CDR3 is made up of 15 amino acids. Trimming took 10 bases from V and 0 from J; bases not matched to a gene: 9. CDR3 nucleotides: TGTGCCACCTCGTCCCGGACTAGCTCCTACAATGAGCAGTTCTTC. It encodes CATSSRTSSYNEQFF.